This entry concerns a single TCR beta chain. The data derive from a study of CD8 T cells in Susac syndrome. From germline, CDR1 is MNHEY and CDR2 SMNVEV (reference sequence). The CDR3 loop spans 16 amino acids. Germline trimming cut 2 bases from V and 4 bases from J; bases unmatched to any gene: 7. Random hexamers were used to reverse transcribe roughly 0.45 to 1 ug of RNA. TCRdb re-analysed the immunoSEQ multiplex PCR reads in MiXCR, keeping a single row per CDR3 protein. Among about 19,000 distinct CDR3 sequences listed, 85% to 95% were seen once. TCR beta sequences were obtained from blood CD8+ and CD4+ T cells.

Specimen: CD8+ T cells from PBMCs. The TCR sequence derives from a human donor in good health. V gene TRBV27 combines with J gene TRBJ2-1; 8 bases agree with TRBD2. Here the CDR3 reads CASSLPTSGAYNEQFF. DNA for the CDR3: TGTGCCAGCAGTTTACCCACTAGCGGAGCATACAATGAGCAGTTCTTC.